This section outlines one T cell receptor (beta chain) sequence together with its context. This clonotype came up many times. This clone's antigen is unknown. The input lacks base qualities; no much larger clone sits a single base away. Counted from cysteine to phenylalanine, this CDR3 has 15 amino acids. Of all the DNA, just the CDR3 is kept, 45 bases in frame from base 1. V and J are truncated by 1 base and 5 bases respectively, leaving an intervening sequence of 15 bases. CDR1 and CDR2, looked up from the germline V gene, are LGHNA and YNFKEQ. Libraries from unsorted PBMCs were made from 2 million PBMCs kept in RNAlater at -80 degrees C until RNA extraction. The multiple sclerosis patients were enrolled in a US clinical protocol that used magnetic resonance imaging to evaluate disease progression. PBMCs were separated from peripheral blood using Ficoll-Hypaque density gradient centrifugation and then cryopreserved in liquid nitrogen.

To synthesize cDNA, template-switch 5'RACE was performed with a primer carrying a 10-nucleotide random unique molecular identifier so that each TCR transcript was tagged. Each sequencing run produced over 170 million TCR-beta sequences covering 15-18 subjects. The RNeasy kit was used to extract total RNA. The KAPA Real-time Library Amplification kit was used to amplify TCR-beta VDJ regions with primers for the TCR constant region and the 5'RACE anchor. A first PCR added sample indexes and Illumina adaptors, and a second PCR then raised library yield. After Ampure bead purification, the TCR product of roughly 650 bp was size-selected on a 2% E-gel SizeSelection system. Before pooling, library quality was assessed on a Bioanalyzer, concentration was determined with Qubit, and library quantification was performed with the Kapa Library Quantification kit. Libraries were sequenced paired-end 2 x 150 bp on an Illumina HiSeq 2500. To increase sequence diversity, roughly 24-32% phiX was spiked into each library pool. In the source study's methods: The UMI-based MiGEC pipeline processed quality-filtered reads and removed over 90% of raw TCR sequences during error correction. IMGT germline references were used for alignment of VDJ genes, and clonotypes were defined by a unique CDR3 amino acid sequence together with V-J genes. Clonal expansion, Shannon diversity and CDR3 relatedness were evaluated with VDJtools (CalcPairwiseDistances, ClusterSamples), while phylogenetic trees were built in CLCbio workbench. A clone was classed as expanded if it had 8 or more unique UMIs, a cutoff based on coefficient-of-variation modelling across technical triplicates. TCRdb's own reprocessing of the public reads used fastp at Q25 and MiXCR and kept productive beta chains. Each entry is one CDR3 protein sequence, shown with its most common DNA and genes. These V and J calls originate from TCRdb's pipeline instead of the authors' own analysis. A total of about 59,000 distinct CDR3 sequences appear in this sample, 3% to 4% of them only once. The ten largest clones represent around 2.2% of the sample.

The entry originates in a study of neurological immune-mediated disorders (dated by TCRdb to between 2018 and 2021). The study in broad terms: Among the approximately 34 multiple sclerosis patients, relapsing-remitting MS accounted for around 30 and secondary progressive MS accounted for 3. Using UMI-based sequencing, the study compared peripheral blood TCR-beta repertoires from patients with HTLV-I-associated myelopathy (HAM/TSP), patients with multiple sclerosis, and healthy controls. The approximately 110 TCR-beta libraries covered PBMC samples along with longitudinal samples, technical triplicates, and paired sorted CD4+ and CD8+ T-cell subsets. The cohort was made up of 60 to 75 subjects, consisting of roughly 15 HAM/TSP patients, 35 or so multiple sclerosis patients and 20 healthy controls. Paper-wide results and their limitations: No identical CDR3 amino acid sequences were found to be shared among expanded clones across subjects, suggesting that TCR-beta repertoires were private in all groups. In phylogenetic analysis, the repertoires of 18 of 34 MS patients grouped into a cluster of related CDR3 sequences, which suggests a possible signature at the repertoire level. The MS cluster was not associated with any clinical or MRI features, and the authors stated that larger cohorts are needed. The highest TCR clonal expansion was observed in HAM/TSP patients, whereas the lowest was observed in MS patients, even when compared with healthy controls.

The chain was built from TRBV4-2 and TRBJ2-7; the D call is tentative, TRBD1 or TRBD2, as each matches 6 bases. The source material was PBMCs. The TCR sequence derives from a woman between 50 and 59 years old with multiple sclerosis. The CDR3 protein sequence reads: CASSQGGAEVHEQYF. The sequence in DNA is TGTGCCAGCAGCCAAGGGGGGGCCGAAGTCCACGAGCAGTACTTC.